The 3 T cell receptor beta chains given below trace back to one sample, sequenced in a study of blood T cell repertoires in COVID-19. Some clones are missing from TCRdb's copy, which holds only in-frame ones; the method was immunoSEQ multiplex PCR. The profile shows some 190,000 clones, over 75% of them singletons. The sample was peripheral blood. The source of these receptors is a man older than 75 with COVID-19, enrolled during active disease.

The chain uses TRBV19 and TRBJ1-2; TRBD1 agrees at 7 bases. The CDR3 is 13 amino acids. Germline-derived CDR1 and CDR2 are LNHDA and SQIVND (reference sequence). Trimming cost V 6 bases and J 4 bases; bases outside gene matches: 5. In nucleotides, the CDR3 is TGTGCCAGTAGCTTGACAGGGTTCTATGGCTACACCTTC. This sequence encodes CASSLTGFYGYTF.

The V call is TRBV7-2, the J call TRBJ2-2, with a weak D call TRBD1 (6 bases). With 7 bases removed from V and 0 bases from J, the gap between germline ends came to 15 bases. The CDR3 consists of 16 residues. CDR1 is SGHTA and CDR2 is FQGNSA in the germline V gene. In DNA, the CDR3 is TGTGCCAGCAATCCAAACAGGGCAGCGAACACCGGGGAGCTGTTTTTT. Its translation: CASNPNRAANTGELFF.

The gene calls are TRBV18 and TRBJ1-3; D is undetermined. The CDR3 is 14 amino acids. V gave up 10 bases and J gave up 2 bases, with 15 bases separating them. The germline V gene has CDR1 KGHSH and CDR2 LQKENI. CDR3 protein: CATTRDRTGNTIYF. CDR3 bases: TGTGCCACTACACGGGATCGGACTGGAAACACCATATATTTT. Variable domain in full (rest from reference TRBV18 and TRBJ1-3): NAGVMQNPRHLVRRRGQEARLRCSPMKGHSHVYWYRQLPEEGLKFMVYLQKENIIDESGMPKERFSAEFPKEGPSILRIQQVVRGDSAAYFCATTRDRTGNTIYFGEGSWLTVV.